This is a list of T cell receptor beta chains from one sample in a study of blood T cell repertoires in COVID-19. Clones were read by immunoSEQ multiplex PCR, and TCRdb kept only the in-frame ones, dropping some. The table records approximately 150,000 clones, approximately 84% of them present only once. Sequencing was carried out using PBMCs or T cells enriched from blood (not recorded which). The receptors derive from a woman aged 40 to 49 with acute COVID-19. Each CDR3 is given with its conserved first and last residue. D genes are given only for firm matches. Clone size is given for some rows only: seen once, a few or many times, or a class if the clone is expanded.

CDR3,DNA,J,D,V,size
CASSLALAGAVGGPYEQYF,TGCGCCAGCAGCTTGGCCCTAGCGGGAGCGGTGGGGGGACCTTACGAGCAGTACTTC,TRBJ2-7,TRBD2,TRBV5-1,-
CASSSPGENYGYTF,TGTGCCAGCAGTTCGCCGGGGGAAAACTATGGCTACACCTTC,TRBJ1-2,-,TRBV27,-
CASSLGLAGSEQYF,TGTGCCAGCAGCTTGGGACTAGCGGGAAGCGAGCAGTACTTC,TRBJ2-7,TRBD2,TRBV5-4,once
CASSPTIAGVGDTDTQYF,TGTGCCAGTAGCCCGACAATAGCGGGAGTTGGAGACACAGATACGCAGTATTTT,TRBJ2-3,TRBD2,TRBV19,-
CASSLLVDTQYF,TGTGCCAGCTCACTACTAGTTGATACGCAGTATTTT,TRBJ2-3,-,TRBV18,once
CASSLTGPEAFF,TGCGCCAGCAGCTTGACAGGCCCTGAAGCTTTCTTT,TRBJ1-1,-,TRBV5-1,once
CASSSGGPTDTQYF,TGCGCCAGCTCGTCGGGAGGGCCTACAGATACGCAGTATTTT,TRBJ2-3,TRBD2,TRBV10-1,-
CASRASGLAVSGANVLTF,TGCGCCAGCAGGGCCTCAGGACTAGCGGTCTCTGGGGCCAACGTCCTGACTTTC,TRBJ2-6,TRBD2,TRBV5-1,-
CASSPGLAGVVVTQYF,TGTGCCAGCAGCCCCGGACTAGCGGGAGTTGTTGTTACGCAGTATTTT,TRBJ2-3,TRBD2,TRBV14,once
CASSTSGRAEQYF,TGTGCCAGTAGTACTAGCGGGAGGGCCGAGCAGTACTTC,TRBJ2-7,TRBD2,TRBV19,-
CASSQTSTYEQYF,TGTGCCAGCAGTCAAACTAGCACCTACGAGCAGTACTTC,TRBJ2-7,-,TRBV6-5,-
CASSLRTTGGTEAFF,TGTGCCAGCAGTTTGAGAACGACAGGGGGTACTGAAGCTTTCTTT,TRBJ1-1,TRBD1,TRBV6-5,-
CASSVFSSGKNTGELFF,TGTGCCAGCAGCGTATTTAGTAGCGGGAAGAACACCGGGGAGCTGTTTTTT,TRBJ2-2,TRBD2,TRBV9,-
CATGTSQVYNEQFF,TGTGCCACCGGGACTAGCCAGGTCTACAATGAGCAGTTCTTC,TRBJ2-1,TRBD2,TRBV10-3,-
CASSRTLAEYGEQYF,TGTGCCAGCAGCCGTACACTAGCTGAGTACGGCGAGCAGTACTTC,TRBJ2-7,-,TRBV6-5,-
CASSQQYTEAFF,TGTGCCAGCAGCCAACAATACACTGAAGCTTTCTTT,TRBJ1-1,-,TRBV14,-
CASSLAPGRPEAFF,TGTGCCAGCAGCTTGGCGCCTGGGAGGCCTGAAGCTTTCTTT,TRBJ1-1,-,TRBV5-5,-
CASSLALTGGTNYGYTF,TGTGCCAGCAGCTTAGCGTTGACAGGGGGTACGAACTATGGCTACACCTTC,TRBJ1-2,TRBD1,TRBV7-8,once
CASSPGIRSGGTDTQYF,TGTGCCAGCAGTCCGGGGATCCGTAGCGGAGGCACAGATACGCAGTATTTT,TRBJ2-3,-,TRBV6-6,-
CSVEGQGVYTDTQYF,TGCAGCGTTGAAGGACAGGGGGTTTACACAGATACGCAGTATTTT,TRBJ2-3,TRBD1,TRBV29-1,once
CASSPQAGRSYNEQFF,TGTGCCAGCTCACCACAAGCGGGGAGATCCTACAATGAGCAGTTCTTC,TRBJ2-1,TRBD2,TRBV18,-
CASTRDRRNYGYTF,TGCGCCAGCACCAGGGACAGGAGGAACTATGGCTACACCTTC,TRBJ1-2,TRBD1,TRBV10-2,once